These 31 T cell receptor beta chains were sequenced from one sample in a study of control samples from healthy donors and cancer patients (dated by TCRdb to 2018 to 2020). Receptor libraries were prepared by the immunoSEQ multiplex PCR assay. Held by TCRdb, this immuneACCESS table contains in-frame sequences only and omits some clones. Under half of the omission traces to an unresolved V gene where checked; the cause of the rest is unknown. The sample includes about 120,000 clones, with over 90% observed a single time. Of the sample, roughly 2.5% is held by the ten largest clones. Material for sequencing was blood. The source of these receptors is a man aged 30 to 45 in good health.

The chain joins TRBV27 to TRBJ2-2, with 13 bases identical to TRBD2. Trimming took 4 bases from V and 4 from J; bases not matched to a gene: 18. CDR1 and CDR2 (germline): MNHEY, SMNVEV (reference sequence). The CDR3 is made up of 21 amino acids. CDR3: CASSSPSRTSGGPGSTGELFF. As DNA, the CDR3 is TGTGCCAGCAGTTCCCCTTCTCGGACTAGCGGGGGCCCGGGGAGCACCGGGGAGCTGTTTTTT.

The V call is TRBV11-2, the J call TRBJ2-5; D unresolved. The CDR3 covers 13 residues. V was clipped by 2 bases and J by 5 bases, with 9 bases between them. From germline, CDR1 is SGHAT and CDR2 FQNNGV. CDR3 in DNA: TGTGCCAGCAGCTTATTACCCACCGAGACCCAGTACTTC. Protein: CASSLLPTETQYF.

This sequence joins TRBV5-8 and TRBJ2-7; the D gene is possibly TRBD1 (6 bases). Germline lookup yields CDR1 SGHTS and CDR2 YDEGEE. V shed 2 bases and J shed 4 bases, with 10 bases lying between them. The CDR3 has 13 residues. CDR3 loop: CASSFRGWYEQYV. In DNA form, the CDR3 reads TGTGCCAGCAGCTTTAGGGGGTGGTACGAGCAGTACGTC.

The rearrangement uses TRBV3-1 (or the pseudogene TRBV3-2) and TRBJ2-3; D is perhaps TRBD1 (6 bases). The CDR3 has 14 residues. CDR1 and CDR2 from the germline V gene are LGHDT and YNNKEL (reference sequence). V was pared by 0 bases and J by 5 bases, with 9 bases between. The DNA for the CDR3 is TGTGCCAGCAGCCAAGAGGGGGCACAAGATACGCAGTATTTT. Encoded protein: CASSQEGAQDTQYF.

This chain connects TRBV29-1 to TRBJ1-2; TRBD1 agrees at 8 bases. Unmatched junction bases numbered 4, after V lost 4 bases and J lost 6 bases. Germline CDR1 and CDR2: SQVTM and ANQGSEA. The CDR3 covers 12 residues. The CDR3 DNA follows: TGCAGCGTTGGTGCGACAGGGGATGGCTACACCTTC. It yields the protein CSVGATGDGYTF.

V is TRBV11-2 and J is TRBJ2-2; no clear D gene. The germline V and J ends were trimmed by 4 bases and 5 bases, with 2 bases remaining between them. This CDR3 contains 11 residues. Germline-derived CDR1 and CDR2 are SGHAT and FQNNGV. CDR3 region: CASSSTGELFF. CDR3 DNA sequence: TGTGCCAGCAGCTCTACCGGGGAGCTGTTTTTT.

This chain links TRBV5-1 with TRBJ2-1; TRBD1 matches at 7 bases. The germline gives CDR1 SGHRS, CDR2 YFSETQ. The CDR3 is 15 amino acids. The V and J ends lost 0 bases and 8 bases, in that order; junction bases with no gene match: 8. Here the CDR3 DNA reads TGCGCCAGCAGCTTGGAAGGACAGGTGTTTCATGAGCAGTTCTTC. Residues: CASSLEGQVFHEQFF.

V usage is TRBV5-1 and J usage is TRBJ1-1, with a possible D match to TRBD1 (6 bases). V lost 2 bases to trimming and J lost 3 bases, with 11 bases between them. The CDR3 is 14 amino acids. Germline V lookup: CDR1 SGHRS, CDR2 YFSETQ. The CDR3 sequence: CASSLQGFDTEAFF. In nucleotides, the CDR3 is TGCGCCAGCAGCTTACAGGGTTTCGACACTGAAGCTTTCTTT.

V is TRBV19 and J is TRBJ2-7; 10 bases match TRBD1. Germline V lookup: CDR1 LNHDA, CDR2 SQIVND (reference sequence). The junction had 5 bases not matched to a gene; V was cut back by 7 bases and J by 5 bases. This CDR3 is 13 amino acids long. The CDR3 DNA follows: TGTGCCAGTACTGGACAGGGGGGGCACGAGCAGTACTTC. Translation: CASTGQGGHEQYF. Variable domain in full (rest from reference TRBV19 and TRBJ2-7): DGGITQSPKYLFRKEGQNVTLSCEQNLNHDAMYWYRQDPGQGLRLIYYSQIVNDFQKGDIAEGYSVSREKKESFPLTVTSAQKNPTAFYLCASTGQGGHEQYFGPGTRLTVT.

The chain links TRBV9 to TRBJ1-5; D is perhaps TRBD1 (5 bases). CDR1 is SGDLS, CDR2 YYNGEE, per germline. The CDR3 consists of 15 residues. V lost 4 bases and J 3 bases, leaving 14 bases between the germline ends. CDR3 sequence: CASSPFDSPNQPQHF. The CDR3 coding sequence is TGTGCCAGCAGCCCCTTCGACAGCCCCAATCAGCCCCAGCATTTT.

This chain joins TRBV2 and TRBJ1-2; no firm D call. This CDR3 contains 15 residues. The germline V and J ends were trimmed by 7 bases and 2 bases, with 17 bases remaining between them. CDR1 is SNHLY and CDR2 is FYNNEI in the germline V gene. The CDR3: CASKVRSSPNYGYTF. Written as DNA, the CDR3 is TGTGCCAGCAAAGTTCGTTCCTCTCCCAACTATGGCTACACCTTC.

The chain employs TRBV2 and TRBJ1-5; D perhaps matches TRBD1 (5 bases). Germline-derived CDR1 and CDR2 are SNHLY and FYNNEI. Trimming cost V 4 bases and J 4 bases, with 14 bases left between them. CDR3 size: 15 residues. The CDR3, as DNA: TGTGCCAGCAGTGCCGCCGGGACCTTAAATCAGCCCCAGCATTTT. Translation gives CASSAAGTLNQPQHF.

V and J are TRBV6-5 and TRBJ1-6; D may be TRBD1 (6 bases). CDR3 length: 14 amino acids. V dropped 6 bases and J dropped 11 bases, with 17 bases sitting between them. Germline CDR1 reads MNHEY; CDR2 reads SVGAGI. DNA for the CDR3: TGTGCCAGCAGCCTGGACACTACAGGGACACCCCTCCACTTT. Translation: CASSLDTTGTPLHF.

CDR3 in DNA: TGTGCCAGCAGCCATACGACAGGATCATACGAGCAGTACTTC. It specifies CASSHTTGSYEQYF. The V call is TRBV16, the J call TRBJ2-7, with a tentative D call TRBD1 (6 bases). The CDR3 totals 14 residues. V was cut by 3 bases and J by 4 bases, with 13 bases left in between. Germline V CDR1 and CDR2: KGHSY, FQNENV.

This rearrangement joins TRBV3-1 (or the pseudogene TRBV3-2) to TRBJ2-5; D might be TRBD2 (7 bases). Germline CDR1 reads LGHDT; CDR2 reads YNNKEL (reference sequence). The V end lost 4 bases, the J end lost 4 bases, and 25 bases lay between the germline ends. The length of the CDR3 is 18 residues. The CDR3, as DNA: TGTGCCAGCAGCCCCCCATTAATAAGGGGGGGCGATAGAGAGACCCAGTACTTC. It is translated as CASSPPLIRGGDRETQYF.

The chain links TRBV24-1 to TRBJ2-3, with 10 bases lining up with TRBD1. The CDR3 is made up of 19 amino acids. Germline lookup yields CDR1 KGHDR and CDR2 SFDVKD. With 3 bases clipped from V and 4 bases from J, the junction kept 15 bases outside the gene matches. Here the CDR3 DNA reads TGTGCCACCAGTGATCCCCGGGAAGGGCAGGGGACAGGGGCAGATACGCAGTATTTT. This encodes CATSDPREGQGTGADTQYF.

With regard to this clone: The same CDR3 arises from other DNA sequences in this sample as well. This chain joins TRBV2 and TRBJ2-2; D is undetermined. Germline V gene data show CDR1 as SNHLY and CDR2 as FYNNEI. V was pared by 2 bases and J by 0 bases, with 7 bases between. The CDR3 consists of 15 residues. The chain's CDR3 is CASSERQTNTGELFF. The CDR3 DNA follows: TGTGCCAGCAGTGAACGCCAGACGAACACCGGGGAGCTGTTTTTT.

This chain links TRBV5-1 with TRBJ1-3; D is possibly TRBD1 (5 bases). V lost 4 bases to trimming and J lost 0 bases, with 11 bases between them. Germline-derived CDR1 and CDR2 are SGHRS and YFSETQ. The CDR3 length is 15 residues. The CDR3 region is CASSAAGGSGNTIYF. The CDR3 nucleotides read TGCGCCAGCAGCGCCGCGGGGGGCTCTGGAAACACCATATATTTT.

This rearrangement joins TRBV6-5 to TRBJ1-5; possibly TRBD1 for D (5 bases). This CDR3 spans 15 amino acids. The germline gives CDR1 MNHEY, CDR2 SVGAGI. V gave up 4 bases and J gave up 1 base, with 11 bases separating them. CDR3 in DNA: TGTGCCAGCAGTTCGTCTGGGGGAAGCAATCAGCCCCAGCATTTT. Its protein is CASSSSGGSNQPQHF.

The V gene is TRBV21-1, the J gene TRBJ2-1; the D segment call TRBD2 is taken from the table without a DNA check. TRBV21-1 is marked as a pseudogene. CDR3 length: 15 amino acids. For the CDR3, the DNA is TGTGCCAGCAGCTCTCGACTAGCGGCTCTCAATGAGCAGTTCTTC. This encodes CASSSRLAALNEQFF.

This clone has a handful of counts. The rearrangement joins TRBV29-1 to TRBJ2-4; weak D call: TRBD2 (5 bases). The CDR3 has 12 amino acids. V gave up 7 bases and J gave up 0 bases, with 7 bases separating them. The V gene's germline CDR1 is SQVTM and CDR2 ANQGSEA. The CDR3 nucleotides are TGCAGCGCGGAGGTAGCCAAAAACATTCAGTACTTC. Residues: CSAEVAKNIQYF.

The rearrangement uses TRBV7-9 and TRBJ1-1; 8 nucleotides match TRBD1. V was pared by 6 bases and J by 1 base, with 4 bases of the junction left unmatched. Germline V CDR1 and CDR2: SEHNR, FQNEAQ (reference sequence). This CDR3 has 14 residues. The CDR3 reads CASRKGQGNTEAFF. CDR3 DNA: TGTGCCAGCAGAAAAGGACAGGGGAACACTGAAGCTTTCTTT. Using reference TRBV7-9 and TRBJ1-1 for the parts outside the CDR3, the full variable domain is DTGVSQNPRHKITKRGQNVTFRCDPISEHNRLYWYRQTLGQGPEFLTYFQNEAQLEKSRLLSDRFSAERPKGSFSTLEIQRTEQGDSAMYLCASRKGQGNTEAFFGQGTRLTVV.

The J gene is TRBJ1-1, the V gene TRBV5-1; 9 bases map to TRBD1. V shed 4 bases and J 4 bases; nucleotides not matched to a gene: 5. The germline CDR1 and CDR2 sequences are SGHRS and YFSETQ. The CDR3 covers 14 residues. The CDR3 loop is CASSIGQGITEAFF. The CDR3, as DNA: TGCGCCAGCAGCATAGGACAGGGGATCACTGAAGCTTTCTTT.

The V call is TRBV18, the J call TRBJ2-3; 8 bases map to TRBD1. The trim removed 3 bases at V and 1 base at J, leaving 6 bases unmatched. The germline V gene has CDR1 KGHSH and CDR2 LQKENI. There are 16 residues in the CDR3. CDR3 region: CASSPPQGAGTDTQYF. For the CDR3, the DNA is TGTGCCAGCTCACCCCCCCAGGGGGCAGGCACAGATACGCAGTATTTT.

The CDR3 spells CAISDPTRGLSTDTQYF. CDR3 nucleotides: TGTGCCATCAGTGACCCGACCCGGGGGCTTTCCACAGATACGCAGTATTTT. V and J are TRBV10-3 and TRBJ2-3, with D perhaps given as TRBD1 or TRBD2 (6 bases each). The ends were cut back, 3 bases at V and 2 bases at J, with 18 bases in the middle. Germline lookup yields CDR1 ENHRY and CDR2 SYGVKD. The CDR3 is made up of 17 amino acids.

This chain links TRBV28 with TRBJ2-7; D may be TRBD1 (6 bases). The germline V gene encodes CDR1 MDHEN and CDR2 SYDVKM. CDR3 length: 13 amino acids. The germline V and J ends were trimmed by 6 bases and 0 bases, with 9 bases remaining between them. The CDR3 region is CASRWDNSYEQYF. The DNA of the CDR3 is TGTGCCAGCAGGTGGGACAACTCCTACGAGCAGTACTTC.

The V call is TRBV5-4, the J call TRBJ2-3; TRBD2 aligns across 12 bases. Trimming removed 4 bases from V and 6 bases from J; junction bases left unmatched: 9. The germline gives CDR1 SGHNT, CDR2 YYREEE (reference sequence). The CDR3 is made up of 16 amino acids. The CDR3 DNA sequence: TGTGCCAGCAGCCTCCTAGCGGGGGGGCTTGTGGATACGCAGTATTTT. This translates into CASSLLAGGLVDTQYF.

The chain joins TRBV7-8 to TRBJ2-1; TRBD2 aligns across 9 bases. CDR3 length: 17 residues. The ends lost 4 bases at V and 0 bases at J; junction bases unmatched: 7. Germline-derived CDR1 and CDR2 are SGHVS and FQNEAQ. CDR3 coding DNA: TGTGCCAGCAGCTCACCCAGCGGGGGGAGCTCCTACAATGAGCAGTTCTTC. As protein: CASSSPSGGSSYNEQFF.

V is TRBV7-3 and J is TRBJ2-1; no definite D call. The V and J ends lost 4 bases and 6 bases respectively, with 7 bases between them. The length of the CDR3 is 12 residues. CDR1 is SGHTA, CDR2 FQGTGA, per germline. DNA of the CDR3: TGTGCCAGCAGCTCTTGGGGCAATGAGCAGTTCTTC. This codes for CASSSWGNEQFF.

The V call is TRBV24-1, the J call TRBJ2-5, with TRBD2 identical over 7 bases. In germline, CDR1 is KGHDR, CDR2 SFDVKD. The CDR3 runs to 15 residues. The V and J ends lost 3 bases and 5 bases, in that order; junction bases with no gene match: 8. In DNA, the CDR3 is TGTGCCACCAGTGATCCACGAGGGGAGGGGGAGACCCAGTACTTC. It translates to CATSDPRGEGETQYF.

The chain combines TRBV5-6 with TRBJ1-1; the D is unclear. Germline V gene lookup returns CDR1 SGHDT and CDR2 YYEEEE. V shed 4 bases and J shed 3 bases, with 13 bases lying between them. The length of the CDR3 is 14 residues. In nucleotides, the CDR3 is TGTGCCAGCAGCCCGGGCATTGAAGACACTGAAGCTTTCTTT. It encodes CASSPGIEDTEAFF.